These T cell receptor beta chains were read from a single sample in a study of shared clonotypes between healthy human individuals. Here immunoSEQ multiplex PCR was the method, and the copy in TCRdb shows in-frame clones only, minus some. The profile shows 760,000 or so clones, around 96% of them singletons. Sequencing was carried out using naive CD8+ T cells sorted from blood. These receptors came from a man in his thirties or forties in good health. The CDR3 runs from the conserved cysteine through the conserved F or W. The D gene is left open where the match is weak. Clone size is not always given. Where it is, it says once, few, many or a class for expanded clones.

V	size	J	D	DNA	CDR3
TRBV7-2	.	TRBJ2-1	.	TGTGCCAGCAGACCGGCCCCCCCGGAGCAGTTCTTC	CASRPAPPEQFF
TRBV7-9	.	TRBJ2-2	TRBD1	TGTGCCAGCAGCTTAAGGACAGGACCGGCCTTGGAGCTGTTTTTT	CASSLRTGPALELFF
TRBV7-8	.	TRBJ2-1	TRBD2	TGTGCCAGCAGCTTGACTAGCGGAGGGGCCTACAATGAGCAGTTCTTC	CASSLTSGGAYNEQFF
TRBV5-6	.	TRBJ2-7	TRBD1	TGTGCCAGCAGCTTCCGACAGGGAGAGCAGTACTTC	CASSFRQGEQYF
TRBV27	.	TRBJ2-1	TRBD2	TGTGCCAGCAAGGTGCGGGGGGTATGGAATGAGCAGTTCTTC	CASKVRGVWNEQFF
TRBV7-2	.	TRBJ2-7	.	TGTGCCAGCAGCTTAGCTTCCCCCAGCTACGAGCAGTACTTC	CASSLASPSYEQYF
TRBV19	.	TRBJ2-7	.	TGTGCCAGTAGTGCAGGGTCCAACTACGAGCAGTACTTC	CASSAGSNYEQYF
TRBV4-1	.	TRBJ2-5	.	TGCGCCAGCAGCTCCGTGGATATGCGGGACCAGTACTTC	CASSSVDMRDQYF
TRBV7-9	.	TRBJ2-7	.	TGTGCCAGCACCCCCTTGGAGAGCTACGAGCAGTACTTC	CASTPLESYEQYF
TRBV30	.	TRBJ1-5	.	TGTGCCTGGTCAGCCGGTCCAGGGGGCAATCAGCCCCAGCATTTT	CAWSAGPGGNQPQHF
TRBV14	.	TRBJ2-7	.	TGTGCCAGCAAATCGGTCCTGGCCTACGAGCAGTACTTC	CASKSVLAYEQYF
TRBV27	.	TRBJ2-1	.	TGTGCCAGCAGTTTAACAGGGTTGACTTACAATGAGCAGTTCTTC	CASSLTGLTYNEQFF
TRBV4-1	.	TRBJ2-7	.	TGCGCCAGCAGCCTAGAGTGGCGGAACTACGAGCAGTACTTC	CASSLEWRNYEQYF
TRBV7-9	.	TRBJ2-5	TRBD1	TGTGCCAGCAGCCCAAAGAGGGGACAGGGGGAAGAGACCCAGTACTTC	CASSPKRGQGEETQYF
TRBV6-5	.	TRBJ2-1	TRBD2	TGTGCCAGCAGATCCCTCCTAGCGGGGGACAATGAGCAGTTCTTC	CASRSLLAGDNEQFF
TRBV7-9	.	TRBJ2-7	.	TGTGCCAGCAGCTTATTGGGGCGAAGCGAGCAGTACTTC	CASSLLGRSEQYF
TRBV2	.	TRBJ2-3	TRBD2	TGTGCCAGCAGTTCACTAGCGGGGGATCCCACCGATGATACGCAGTATTTT	CASSSLAGDPTDDTQYF
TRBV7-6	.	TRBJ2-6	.	TGTGCCAGCAGCCTAGACAGCGAAATCTCTGGGGCCAACGTCCTGACTTTC	CASSLDSEISGANVLTF
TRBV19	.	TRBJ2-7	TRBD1	TGTGCCAGTAGGAACCGGACAGGGGGCTACGAGCAGTACTTC	CASRNRTGGYEQYF
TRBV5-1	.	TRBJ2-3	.	TGCGCCAGCAGCTTTCCCCTGATAGAGGATACGCAGTATTTT	CASSFPLIEDTQYF
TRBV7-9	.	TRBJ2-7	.	TGTGCCAGCAGCTTAACCACAGGGTTCTACGAGCAGTACTTC	CASSLTTGFYEQYF
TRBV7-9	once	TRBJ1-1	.	TGTGCCAGCAGCCCTGCGTTAGGATACATGAACACTGAAGCTTTCTTT	CASSPALGYMNTEAFF
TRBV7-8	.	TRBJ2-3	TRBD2	TGTGCCAGCAGCCGACAGGGTGGGCTAGCGGGAGCTTTGGATACGCAGTATTTT	CASSRQGGLAGALDTQYF
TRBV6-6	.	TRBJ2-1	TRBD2	TGTGCCATCAGATTAGCGGGAGAGAACAATGAGCAGTTCTTC	CAIRLAGENNEQFF
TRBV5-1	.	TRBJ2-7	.	TGCGCCAGCAGACCCGGGACGGACACCTACGAGCAGTACTTC	CASRPGTDTYEQYF
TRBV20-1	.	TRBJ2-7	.	TGCAGTGCTAGTGACATCGAGCAGTACTTC	CSASDIEQYF
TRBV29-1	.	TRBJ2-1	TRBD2	TGCAGCGTAAGCGGAACTAGCGGGAGCTCCTACAATGAGCAGTTCTTC	CSVSGTSGSSYNEQFF
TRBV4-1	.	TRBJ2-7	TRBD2	TGCGCCAGCAGCCCGGGGACTAGCCTCGAGCAGTACTTC	CASSPGTSLEQYF
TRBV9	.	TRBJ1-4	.	TGTGCCAGCAGCGTAGACGGGGGACCAAGGGAAAAACTGTTTTTT	CASSVDGGPREKLFF
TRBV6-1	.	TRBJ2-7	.	TGTGCCAGCCCGCCAAGGGGCGGGACCTCCTACGAGCAGTACTTC	CASPPRGGTSYEQYF
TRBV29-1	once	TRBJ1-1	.	TGCAGCGTTGACGATGTTACCAACACTGAAGCTTTCTTT	CSVDDVTNTEAFF
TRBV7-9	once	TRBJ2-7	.	TGTGCCAGCAGCTTCGACCCGCATAAAGGATCCTACGAGCAGTACTTC	CASSFDPHKGSYEQYF
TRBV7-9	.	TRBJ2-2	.	TGTGCCAGCAGCAACATCCGTTTGAACACCGGGGAGCTGTTTTTT	CASSNIRLNTGELFF
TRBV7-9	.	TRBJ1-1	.	TGTGCCAGCAGCTTAACGGGGGGAGAGACGGCTTTCTTT	CASSLTGGETAFF
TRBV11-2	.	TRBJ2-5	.	TGTGCCAGCAGCTTAGGTACGGGGGCTCAAGAGACCCAGTACTTC	CASSLGTGAQETQYF
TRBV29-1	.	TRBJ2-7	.	TGCAGCGTTGAAGGCGGGTTCGGGTCCGGCTACGAGCAGTACTTC	CSVEGGFGSGYEQYF
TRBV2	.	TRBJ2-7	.	TGTGCCAGCATCGAGGGAGTAATTGGGTACGAGCAGTACTTC	CASIEGVIGYEQYF
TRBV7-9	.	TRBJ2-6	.	TGTGCCAGCAACGCTGGGGCCAACGTCCTGACTTTC	CASNAGANVLTF
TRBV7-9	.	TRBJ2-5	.	TGTGCCAGCACCGCTTTGGGGGACAAACAACAAGAGACCCAGTACTTC	CASTALGDKQQETQYF
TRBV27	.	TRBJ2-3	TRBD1	TGTGCCAGCAGTTTTCCGGGACAGGGCCCAGATACGCAGTATTTT	CASSFPGQGPDTQYF
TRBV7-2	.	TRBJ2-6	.	TGTGCCAGCAGCCGTACCCCCAGGGACGTCCTGACTTTC	CASSRTPRDVLTF
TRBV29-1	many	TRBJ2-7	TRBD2	TGCAGCGGGGGGGGTCTAGCGGGATCCAACGAGCAGTACTTC	CSGGGLAGSNEQYF
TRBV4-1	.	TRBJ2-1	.	TGCGCCAGCAGCCATTTCGGGGGAGGCCCCTCCTACAATGAGCAGTTCTTC	CASSHFGGGPSYNEQFF
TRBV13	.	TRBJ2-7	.	TGTGCCAGCAGCCTCGAGACCACCTACGAGCAGTACTTC	CASSLETTYEQYF
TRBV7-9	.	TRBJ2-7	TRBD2	TGTGCCAGCAGCTCTAGAACGGGGGGGACTAGCTACGAGCAGTACTTC	CASSSRTGGTSYEQYF
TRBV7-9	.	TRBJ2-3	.	TGTGCCAGCAGCTCTCGTGTGAGGCCAGATACGCAGTATTTT	CASSSRVRPDTQYF
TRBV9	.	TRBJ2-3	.	TGTGCCAGCGCCGAGGACAGCACGTCGGATACGCAGTATTTT	CASAEDSTSDTQYF
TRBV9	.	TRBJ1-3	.	TGTGCCAGCAGCGCAGGGACCGACTCTGGAAACACCATATATTTT	CASSAGTDSGNTIYF
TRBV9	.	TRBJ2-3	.	TGTGCCAGCAGCGTTAATCCCACCACGGCGGGATCGACAGATACGCAGTATTTT	CASSVNPTTAGSTDTQYF
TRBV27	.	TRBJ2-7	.	TGTGCCAGCAGTTTGCAGGGCTCCTACGAGCAGTACTTC	CASSLQGSYEQYF
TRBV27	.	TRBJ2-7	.	TGTGCCAGCAGTATGACAGGCCCCTACGAGCAGTACTTC	CASSMTGPYEQYF
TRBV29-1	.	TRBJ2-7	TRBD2	TGCAGCGTTGTCAGCGGGAGGGCCGTTCCCTACGAGCAGTACTTC	CSVVSGRAVPYEQYF
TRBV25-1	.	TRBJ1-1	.	TGTGCCAGCAGTGCTATCGGGGGGAACACTGAAGCTTTCTTT	CASSAIGGNTEAFF